This paragraph covers one T cell receptor beta chain sequence. Its antigen specificity is not known. Qualities for individual bases were not recorded, and no much larger clone is one base off. This sample's treatment or condition label indicates: roughly 10-day PBMC culture with coronavirus spike peptide pools or control peptides (ViraFEST assay). To expand antigen-specific T cells with peptide pools and then pick out the expanded clonotypes through TCR sequencing, the study relied on the ViraFEST assay. The convalescent patients' positive SARS-CoV-2 PCR tests were from March to December 2020, which was before the Alpha, Beta and Delta variants emerged in the United States. Roughly 2.1 million PBMCs per well were cultured in IMDM with roughly 4.8% human AB serum and approximately 10 IU/ml IL-2, plus 10 ug/ml peptide pools. On days 3 and 7, half of the culture medium was replaced with fresh IL-2-containing medium. After 10 days of culture, CD4+ T cells were isolated by negative selection with the EasySep CD4+ T cell isolation kit. PBMCs were separated from whole blood using Ficoll-Paque Plus gradient centrifugation and then either used fresh or cryopreserved at -140C. In general, triplicate wells were set up for every culture condition.

This specimen belongs to a study of vaccination and CD4 T cells after COVID-19 (dated by TCRdb to 2022 to 2024). Some background on the complete study: Convalescent patients had a positive SARS-CoV-2 result on nasal swab PCR, and of these patients, fewer than ten had mild disease and one had severe disease. Control cultures received a CEFX viral epitope pool as the positive control, an HIV-1 Nef peptide pool as the negative control, or no peptide. The convalescent cohort included six males and four females, with two Hispanic individuals, seven Caucasians, two Asians and one multiracial person. Post-COVID blood samples were collected from convalescent patients a median of roughly 100 days after diagnosis, with a range of about 35 to 170 days. The time from the second vaccine dose to post-vaccine blood sampling had a median of approximately 72 days and ranged from roughly 13 to 241 days. In under 13 COVID-19 convalescent patients and a handful of infection-naive healthy vaccine recipients, researchers compared the spike-specific CD4+ TCR repertoire from before mRNA vaccination with the repertoire from after. The cultures were stimulated with overlapping spike peptide pools from SARS-CoV-2 and from the common cold coronaviruses HCoV-NL63, HCoV-OC43 and HCoV-229E. Participants received two doses of either the Pfizer-BioNTech BNT162b2 vaccine (n=8) or the Moderna mRNA-1273 vaccine (n=2). On the study overall, not on this receptor specifically: Only a relatively small number of convalescent patients were included in the study, and early timepoints following natural infection were not analyzed. Among convalescent patients, a median about 90% of the SARS-CoV-2-reactive clones seen after vaccination appeared only after vaccination, which suggests priming specific to the vaccine. The median number of SARS-CoV-2-reactive clonotypes rose from roughly 20 after infection to 38 after vaccination, but the change was not significant. In convalescent patients, nearly all vaccine-specific clones (304 of 307) were found to be mono-reactive for SARS-CoV-2 spike rather than cross-reactive with common cold coronaviruses.

Spanning cysteine to phenylalanine, the CDR3 consists of 11 amino acids. The kept DNA is CDR3 alone, 33 bases in frame from the first base. Reading the germline V gene (reference sequence) gives CDR1 GTSNPN and CDR2 SVGIG. The library relied on PCR. DNA from cultured CD4+ T cells underwent TCR sequencing with the Oncomine TCR Beta short-read assay at the Johns Hopkins FTIC core. The QIAamp micro DNA kit was used to extract genomic DNA from the cultured CD4+ T cells. The Oncomine TCR Beta libraries from cultured CD4+ T cells were pooled using unique dual indexes and then sequenced on an Illumina iSeq 100. Under the source paper's analysis protocol: Non-productive sequences were filtered out, and CDR3s that did not start with C, did not end with F or W, or were shorter than 7 amino acids were discarded. Antigen-specific clonotypes were identified using the MANAFEST web application through comparison of peptide-stimulated wells with reference and other culture wells. An FDR below 0.05, an odds ratio above 5, and a productive frequency above 0.1% in at least two of three replicate wells were required for clones to be considered positive. Cross-reactive clonotypes were defined as significantly expanded in both SARS-CoV-2 spike wells and at least one common cold coronavirus spike condition. Using R version 3.6.1, CDR3 homology was evaluated through Levenshtein distances (stringdist) along with unrooted phylogenetic trees (ape). The public reads were run again by TCRdb, first through fastp at Q25 and then through MiXCR, and only productive beta chains were kept. One record per CDR3 amino acid sequence lists the most common genes and DNA. The V and J calls were not made by the authors but by TCRdb's processing. The sample table holds about 20,000 distinct CDR3 sequences, of which 45% to 55% were seen once. The top ten hold 6% to 7.5% of the sample.

Sequenced material: CD4+ T cells from blood, cultured in vitro. The receptor comes from a human donor who had recovered from COVID-19. The chain employs TRBV30 and TRBJ1-1; a confident D gene designation cannot be given. DNA sequence: TGTGCTTCAGCGGGCAGAACTGAAGCTTTCTTT. This is translated as CASAGRTEAFF.